The next 14 T cell receptor beta chains were all read from a single sample in a study of T cells after yellow fever vaccination. MiXCR, run by TCRdb on the 5' RACE reads, gives a single entry per CDR3 protein. In the table there are 110,000 or so distinct CDR3 sequences, about 7% of which are singletons. The sample was CD4+ T cells sorted from PBMCs, taken about 41 days after the first yellow fever vaccination. The origin of the receptors is a man younger than 35 who received the YFV17D yellow fever vaccine.

Notes on this clonotype: Just one base apart from a much larger clone, this may be a read error. The chain uses TRBV6-5 and TRBJ1-3, with D perhaps matching TRBD1 (6 bases). The germline gives CDR1 MNHEY, CDR2 SVGAGI. This CDR3 has 12 amino acids. CDR3 region: CASSDRFSTTYF. The DNA of the CDR3 is TGTGCCAGCAGTGACAGGTTTTCTACCACATATTTT.

This clonotype was seen ten or more times. V is TRBV5-1 and J is TRBJ2-2; 8 nucleotides agree with TRBD1. This CDR3 has 15 amino acids. The germline V gene has CDR1 SGHRS and CDR2 YFSETQ. V gave up 4 bases and J gave up 0 bases; unmatched junction bases: 2. The DNA for the CDR3 is TGCGCCAGCAGCGGACAGGGCCCGAACACCGGGGAGCTGTTTTTT. Translated: CASSGQGPNTGELFF.

This clonotype was seen at least ten times. V gene TRBV29-1 combines with J gene TRBJ2-1; perhaps TRBD2 as D (5 bases). Looked up from germline, CDR1 is SQVTM and CDR2 is ANQGSEA. V gave up 6 bases and J gave up 5 bases, with 14 bases separating them. This CDR3 has 13 residues. CDR3 protein: CSVPRGLHNEQFF. The DNA for the CDR3 is TGCAGCGTGCCAAGAGGGCTTCACAATGAGCAGTTCTTC.

This clonotype was seen ten or more times. The chain carries TRBV7-2 and TRBJ2-2, with 8 bases that match TRBD2. The CDR3 extends over 16 amino acids. From germline, CDR1 is SGHTA and CDR2 FQGNSA. Unmatched junction bases numbered 3, after V lost 2 bases and J lost 1 base. The CDR3 sequence: CASSLRSGGNTGELFF. Written as DNA, the CDR3 is TGTGCCAGCAGCTTAAGAAGCGGGGGGAACACCGGGGAGCTGTTTTTT.

This clonotype has at least ten counts. The chain is built from TRBV24-1 and TRBJ2-1; 8 bases match TRBD1. Trimming at V came to 2 bases and at J to 7 bases, leaving 6 bases not matched to a gene. Germline CDR1 KGHDR, CDR2 SFDVKD. The CDR3 covers 15 residues. The CDR3 loop is CATSDSGTGWNEQFF. As DNA, the CDR3 is TGTGCCACCAGTGATTCGGGGACAGGTTGGAATGAGCAGTTCTTC.

This clonotype was recorded many times. The V gene is TRBV9, the J gene TRBJ1-2; tentative D call: TRBD1 (6 bases). CDR1 and CDR2 (germline): SGDLS, YYNGEE. The CDR3 sequence is 15 residues long. Trimming pared 2 bases from V and 0 bases from J, leaving 11 bases between. This CDR3 reads CASSVGGAANYGYTF. The CDR3 DNA reads TGTGCCAGCAGCGTTGGGGGGGCGGCTAACTATGGCTACACCTTC.

This clonotype showed up many times. The chain links TRBV24-1 to TRBJ1-5; D may be TRBD1 (6 bases). The length of the CDR3 is 14 residues. The ends were cut back, 9 bases at V and 11 bases at J, with 22 bases in the middle. CDR1 and CDR2 from the germline V gene are KGHDR and SFDVKD. CDR3 nucleotides: TGTGCCACCGGCTTTTGGTGGGGGCTACGTGCCCAGCATTTT. It is translated as CATGFWWGLRAQHF.

This clonotype was picked up many times. The chain is built from TRBV9 and TRBJ2-2; 9 bases line up with TRBD1. Germline CDR1 and CDR2: SGDLS and YYNGEE. The trim removed 5 bases at V and 6 bases at J, leaving 8 bases unmatched. The CDR3 runs to 15 residues. The CDR3 sequence: CASSLGDREAGELFF. Here the CDR3 DNA reads TGTGCCAGCAGTCTTGGGGACAGGGAAGCCGGGGAGCTGTTTTTT.

This clonotype showed up many times. This rearrangement joins TRBV4-3 to TRBJ2-7, with no clear D. Trimming cost V 0 bases and J 0 bases, with 6 bases left between them. CDR3 length: 14 amino acids. CDR1 and CDR2 from the germline V gene are LGHNA and YSLEER. The CDR3 here is CASSQDRSSYEQYF. The CDR3 coding sequence is TGCGCCAGCAGCCAAGACAGGAGCTCCTACGAGCAGTACTTC.

This clonotype appeared many times. V gene TRBV15 combines with J gene TRBJ2-7; possibly TRBD1 for D (6 bases). The ends were cut back, 1 base at V and 6 bases at J, with 10 bases in the middle. The V gene's germline CDR1 is LNHNV and CDR2 YYDKDF (reference sequence). CDR3 size: 13 residues. The CDR3 DNA is TGTGCCACCAGCAGAGTCACAGGGCCCGAGCAGTACGTC. Its protein product is CATSRVTGPEQYV.

Details on this clonotype: With a much larger clone just one base away, this may be a read error. V is TRBV6-2 or TRBV6-3 and J is TRBJ2-1; D may match TRBD1 or TRBD2 (5 bases each). In germline, CDR1 is MNHEY, CDR2 SVGEGT. The V gene lost 7 bases and the J gene lost 9 bases, with 19 bases spanning the gap. This CDR3 has 14 residues. CDR3 DNA: TGTGCCAGCACCCAGGGAACCTGGGCGGGTGAGCAGTTCTTC. Its protein is CASTQGTWAGEQFF.

In DNA form, the CDR3 reads TGCAGTGCTAGAGATGGAAGGGATTGGCGAGAGACCCAGTACTTC. Protein product: CSARDGRDWRETQYF. V is TRBV20-1 and J is TRBJ2-5; D gene ambiguous. Trimming removed 0 bases at V and 4 bases at J, with 15 bases between. CDR1 is DFQATT, CDR2 SNEGSKA, per germline (reference sequence). This CDR3 comprises 15 residues.

There are a few counts of this clonotype. The V gene is TRBV5-1, the J gene TRBJ2-7, with TRBD2 as a possible D gene (5 bases). From germline, CDR1 is SGHRS and CDR2 YFSETQ. V gave up 4 bases and J gave up 0 bases, with 14 bases separating them. This CDR3 region has 15 residues. The DNA for the CDR3 is TGCGCCAGCAGCAACGGGAAGCGCAGCTCCTACGAGCAGTACTTC. It is translated as CASSNGKRSSYEQYF.

This clonotype was seen many times. The chain's CDR3 is CASSMTSGEETQYF. The CDR3 bases are TGCGCCAGCAGCATGACTAGCGGGGAAGAGACCCAGTACTTC. V usage is TRBV5-1 and J usage is TRBJ2-5, with TRBD2 matching 11 bases. With 4 bases clipped from V and 3 bases from J, the junction kept 2 bases outside the gene matches. The CDR3 consists of 14 residues. In germline, CDR1 is SGHRS, CDR2 YFSETQ.